This T cell receptor (beta chain) stems from a study of naive and memory T cell subsets. An equimolar mix of two oligonucleotides served as the beta constant-region primer for TRBC1 and TRBC2. MiXCR, applied by TCRdb to the UMI-ligation and nested PCR reads, yields one record per CDR3 protein. The data contain 19,000 or so distinct CDR3 sequences, approximately 9.9% of them seen just once; the ten biggest clones take up roughly 20%. Findings and caveats of the study: From naive to CM, EM and EMRA, diversity decreased and Gini increased. Over 85% of naive TCR sequences appeared only once, unlike memory subsets.

Deletions cut 7 bases from V and 3 bases from J, with 6 bases between. CDR1 is KGHDR and CDR2 is SFDVKD in the germline V gene. The length of the CDR3 is 12 residues. This clonotype was seen many times. Its antigen remains unknown. This clonotype originated in a human donor in good health. Sequencing was done on a sample of central memory CD8+ T cells from blood. The chain recombines TRBV24-1 with TRBJ1-5; D not resolved. The CDR3 spells CATSRLNQPQHF. CDR3 nucleotide sequence: TGTGCCACCAGCAGGCTCAATCAGCCCCAGCATTTT.